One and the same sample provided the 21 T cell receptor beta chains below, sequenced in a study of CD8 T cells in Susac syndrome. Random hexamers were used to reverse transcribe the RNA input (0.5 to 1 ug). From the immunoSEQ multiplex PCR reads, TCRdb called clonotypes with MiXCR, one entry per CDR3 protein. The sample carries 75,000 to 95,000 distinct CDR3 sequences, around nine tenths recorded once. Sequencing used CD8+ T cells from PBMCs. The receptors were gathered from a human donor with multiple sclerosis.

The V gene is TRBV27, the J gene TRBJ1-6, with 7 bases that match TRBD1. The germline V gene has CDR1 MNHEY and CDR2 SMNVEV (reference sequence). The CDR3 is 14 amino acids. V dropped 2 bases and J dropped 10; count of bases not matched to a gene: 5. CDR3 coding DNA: TGTGCCAGCAGTTTAAGACAGGGTGCATCACCCCTCCACTTT. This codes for CASSLRQGASPLHF.

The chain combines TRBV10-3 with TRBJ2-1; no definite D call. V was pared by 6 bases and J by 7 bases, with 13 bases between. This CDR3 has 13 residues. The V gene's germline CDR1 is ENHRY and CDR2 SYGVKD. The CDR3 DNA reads TGTGCCATCAGCCCAGAATTCAAGAATGAGCAGTTCTTC. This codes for CAISPEFKNEQFF.

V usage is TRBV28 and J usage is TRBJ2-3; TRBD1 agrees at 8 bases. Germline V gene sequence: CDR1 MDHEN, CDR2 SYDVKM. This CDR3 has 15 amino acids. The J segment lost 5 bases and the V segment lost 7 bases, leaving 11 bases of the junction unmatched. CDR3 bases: TGTGCCAGCACCATTCCCTTCAGGGGGCGAGATACGCAGTATTTT. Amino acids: CASTIPFRGRDTQYF.

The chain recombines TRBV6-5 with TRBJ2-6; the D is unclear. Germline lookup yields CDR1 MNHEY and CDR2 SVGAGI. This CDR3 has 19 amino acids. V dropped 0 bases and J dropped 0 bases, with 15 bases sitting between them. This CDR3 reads CASSYSTRPPLSGANVLTF. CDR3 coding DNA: TGTGCCAGCAGTTACTCCACGCGGCCACCACTCTCTGGGGCCAACGTCCTGACTTTC.

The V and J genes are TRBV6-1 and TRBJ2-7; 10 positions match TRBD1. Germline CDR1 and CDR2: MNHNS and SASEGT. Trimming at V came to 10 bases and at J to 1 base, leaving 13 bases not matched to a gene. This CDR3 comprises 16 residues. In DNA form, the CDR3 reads TGTGCCACCCGCCTATTTGGGACAGGGGAATCCTACGAGCAGTACTTC. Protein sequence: CATRLFGTGESYEQYF.

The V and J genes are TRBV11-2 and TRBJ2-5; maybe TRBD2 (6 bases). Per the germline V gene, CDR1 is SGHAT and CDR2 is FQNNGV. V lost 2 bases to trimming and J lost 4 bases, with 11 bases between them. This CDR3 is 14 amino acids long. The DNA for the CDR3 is TGTGCCAGCAGCTTAATGGAGGGGTTAGAGACCCAGTACTTC. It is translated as CASSLMEGLETQYF.

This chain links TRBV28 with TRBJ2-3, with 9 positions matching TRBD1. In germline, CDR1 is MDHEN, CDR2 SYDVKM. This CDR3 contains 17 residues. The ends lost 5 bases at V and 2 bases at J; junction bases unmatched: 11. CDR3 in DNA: TGTGCCAGCAGTATAACGGACAGGGGTACGACCACAGATACGCAGTATTTT. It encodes CASSITDRGTTTDTQYF.

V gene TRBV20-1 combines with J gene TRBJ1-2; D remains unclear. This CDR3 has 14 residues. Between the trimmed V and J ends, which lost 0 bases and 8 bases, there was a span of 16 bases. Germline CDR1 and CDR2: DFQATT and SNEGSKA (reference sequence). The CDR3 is CSARDPPRSEGYTF. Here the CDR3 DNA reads TGCAGTGCTAGAGATCCCCCCCGGAGTGAGGGCTACACCTTC.

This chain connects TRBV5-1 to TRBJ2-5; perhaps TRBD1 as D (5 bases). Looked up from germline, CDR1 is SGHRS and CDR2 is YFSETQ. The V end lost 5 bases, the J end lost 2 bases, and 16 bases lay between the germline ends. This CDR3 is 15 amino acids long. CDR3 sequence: CASRPLGHKQETQYF. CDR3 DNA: TGCGCCAGCAGGCCCTTAGGACACAAACAAGAGACCCAGTACTTC.

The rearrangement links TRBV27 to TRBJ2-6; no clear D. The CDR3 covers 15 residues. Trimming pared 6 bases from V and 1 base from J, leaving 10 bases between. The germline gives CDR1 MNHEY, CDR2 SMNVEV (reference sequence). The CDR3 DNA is TGTGCCAGCAGCCCCGTCCAATCTGGGGCCAACGTCCTGACTTTC. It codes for CASSPVQSGANVLTF.

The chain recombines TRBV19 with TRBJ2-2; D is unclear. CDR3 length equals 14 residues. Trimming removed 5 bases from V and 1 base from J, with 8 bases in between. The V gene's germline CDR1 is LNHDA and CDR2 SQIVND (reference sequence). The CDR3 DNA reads TGTGCCAGTAGTGCTACAGAGAACACCGGGGAGCTGTTTTTT. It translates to CASSATENTGELFF.

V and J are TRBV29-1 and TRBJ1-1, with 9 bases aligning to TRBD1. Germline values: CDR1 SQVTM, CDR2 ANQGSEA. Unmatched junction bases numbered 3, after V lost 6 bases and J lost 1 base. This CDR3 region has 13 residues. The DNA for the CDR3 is TGCAGCGTCCCGGGACAGGGGAACACTGAAGCTTTCTTT. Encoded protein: CSVPGQGNTEAFF. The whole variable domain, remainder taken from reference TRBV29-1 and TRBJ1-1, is SAVISQKPSRDICQRGTSLTIQCQVDSQVTMMFWYRQQPGQSLTLIATANQGSEATYESGFVIDKFPISRPNLTFSTLTVSNMSPEDSSIYLCSVPGQGNTEAFFGQGTRLTVV.

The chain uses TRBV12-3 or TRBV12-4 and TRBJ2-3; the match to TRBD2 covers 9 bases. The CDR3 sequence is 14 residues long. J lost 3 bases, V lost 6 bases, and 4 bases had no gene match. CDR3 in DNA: TGTGCCAGCAGACCGGGACTAGCAACAGATACGCAGTATTTT. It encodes CASRPGLATDTQYF.

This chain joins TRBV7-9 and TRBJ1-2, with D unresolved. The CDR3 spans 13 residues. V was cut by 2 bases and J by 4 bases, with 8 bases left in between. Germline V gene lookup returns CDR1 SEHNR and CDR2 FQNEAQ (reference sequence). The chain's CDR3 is CASSLRPTYGYTF. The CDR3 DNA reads TGTGCCAGCAGCTTAAGACCGACCTATGGCTACACCTTC.

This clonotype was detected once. This CDR3 reads CASSQAPGQLYTIYF. The DNA for the CDR3 is TGTGCCAGCAGCCAAGCCCCCGGACAGTTATACACCATATATTTT. The chain combines TRBV4-2 with TRBJ1-3, with D tentatively TRBD1 (6 bases). Trimming removed 1 base at V and 8 bases at J, with 15 bases between. The CDR3 is 15 amino acids. The germline CDR1 and CDR2 sequences are LGHNA and YNFKEQ.

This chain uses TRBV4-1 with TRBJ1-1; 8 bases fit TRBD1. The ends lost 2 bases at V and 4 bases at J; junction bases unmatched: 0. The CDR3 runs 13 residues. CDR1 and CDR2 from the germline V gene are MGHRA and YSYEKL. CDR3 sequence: CASSQQGATEAFF. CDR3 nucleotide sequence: TGCGCCAGCAGCCAACAGGGGGCCACTGAAGCTTTCTTT.

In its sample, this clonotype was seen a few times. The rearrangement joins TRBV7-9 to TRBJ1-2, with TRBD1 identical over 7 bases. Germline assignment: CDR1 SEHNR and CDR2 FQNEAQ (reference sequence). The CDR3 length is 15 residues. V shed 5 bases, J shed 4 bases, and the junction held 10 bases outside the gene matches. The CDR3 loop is CASSARDSDTYGYTF. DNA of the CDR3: TGTGCCAGCAGCGCCCGGGACAGTGATACCTATGGCTACACCTTC.

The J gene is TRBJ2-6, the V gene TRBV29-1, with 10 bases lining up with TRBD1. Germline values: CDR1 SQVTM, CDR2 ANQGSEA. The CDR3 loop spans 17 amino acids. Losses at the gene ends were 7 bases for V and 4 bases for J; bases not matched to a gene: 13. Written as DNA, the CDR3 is TGCAGCGCAGTTGCCGGGACAGGGGATGGAGGGGCCAACGTCCTGACTTTC. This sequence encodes CSAVAGTGDGGANVLTF. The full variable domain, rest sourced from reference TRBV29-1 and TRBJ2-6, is SAVISQKPSRDICQRGTSLTIQCQVDSQVTMMFWYRQQPGQSLTLIATANQGSEATYESGFVIDKFPISRPNLTFSTLTVSNMSPEDSSIYLCSAVAGTGDGGANVLTFGAGSRLTVL.

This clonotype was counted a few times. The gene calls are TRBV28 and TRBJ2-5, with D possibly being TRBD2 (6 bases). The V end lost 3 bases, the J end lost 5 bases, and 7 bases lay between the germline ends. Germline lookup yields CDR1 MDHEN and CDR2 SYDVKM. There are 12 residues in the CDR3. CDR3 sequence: CASSFRGETQYF. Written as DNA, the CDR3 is TGTGCCAGCAGTTTTCGGGGGGAGACCCAGTACTTC.

CDR3 loop: CASSISTNEQFF. The DNA for the CDR3 is TGTGCCAGTAGTATATCGACCAATGAGCAGTTCTTC. The genes are TRBV19 and TRBJ2-1; no clear D. There are 12 residues in the CDR3. V was pared by 2 bases and J by 6 bases, with 5 bases between. CDR1 and CDR2 (germline): LNHDA, SQIVND (reference sequence).

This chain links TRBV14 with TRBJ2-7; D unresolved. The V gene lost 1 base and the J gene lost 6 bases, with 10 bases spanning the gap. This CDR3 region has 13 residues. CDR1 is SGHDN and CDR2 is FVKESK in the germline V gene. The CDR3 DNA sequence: TGTGCCAGCAGCCAAGGCTCCCGTGGCGAGCAGTACTTC. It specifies CASSQGSRGEQYF. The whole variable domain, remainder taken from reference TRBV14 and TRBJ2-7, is EAGVTQFPSHSVIEKGQTVTLRCDPISGHDNLYWYRRVMGKEIKFLLHFVKESKQDESGMPNNRFLAERTGGTYSTLKVQPAELEDSGVYFCASSQGSRGEQYFGPGTRLTVT.